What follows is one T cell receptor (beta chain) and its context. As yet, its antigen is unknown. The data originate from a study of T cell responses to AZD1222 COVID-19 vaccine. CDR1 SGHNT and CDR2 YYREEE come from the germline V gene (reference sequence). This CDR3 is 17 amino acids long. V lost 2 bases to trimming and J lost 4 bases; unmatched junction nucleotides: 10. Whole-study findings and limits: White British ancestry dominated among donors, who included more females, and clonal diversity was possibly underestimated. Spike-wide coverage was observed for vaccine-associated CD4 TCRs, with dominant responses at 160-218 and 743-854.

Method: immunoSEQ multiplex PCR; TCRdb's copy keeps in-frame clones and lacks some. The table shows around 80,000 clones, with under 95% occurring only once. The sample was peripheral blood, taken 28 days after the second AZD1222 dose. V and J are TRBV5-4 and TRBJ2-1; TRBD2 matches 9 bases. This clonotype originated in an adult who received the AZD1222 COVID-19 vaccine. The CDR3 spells CASSFALGAGGYNEQFF. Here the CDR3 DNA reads TGTGCCAGCAGCTTTGCCCTCGGGGCGGGAGGGTACAATGAGCAGTTCTTC.